A single T cell receptor (beta chain) is shown here with its context. No antigen is known for it. No qualities accompany the bases; no much larger clone lies one base away. The TCR beta CDR3 regions were amplified from the RNA transcripts. A first-round RT-PCR of the TCR CDR3 used the HTBI primer set with the Qiagen OneStep RT-PCR kit. A second multiplex PCR round built the libraries, followed by size selection and purification. Libraries were sequenced paired-end with 100 bp reads on an Illumina HiSeq2000. The authors' analysis ran thus. SOAPnuke was used to process the raw data, removing reads that contained adapters or uncalled bases, had a mean Phred below 15, or lacked an exact match to the constant primer or identifier. COPE v1.2.5 was used to merge the high-quality paired reads, and each unique nucleotide sequence was defined as a clonotype. Clonotypes were aligned to IMGT TRBV, TRBD and TRBJ reference segments using MiTCR v1.1. Analysis was restricted to V-J combinations with a frequency above 0.0001, which covered roughly 99% of repertoires. A TCS score was defined as the ratio between F50 (clonal expansion) and ExV (chaos), using BLOSUM62-based TCRdist between CDR3 peptides within each V-J. Welch's t-statistics and random forest reduced 514 V-J features to about 13, which were used in a naive Bayes classifier (R e1071). TCRdb cleaned the public reads at Q25 with fastp, built clones with MiXCR and kept in-frame beta chains. Rows are unified per CDR3 protein, each entry keeping the most common DNA and genes. These V and J calls originate from TCRdb's pipeline instead of the authors' own analysis. The table for this sample lists about 210,000 distinct CDR3 sequences; 17% of them were counted only once. The ten largest clones add up to 50% of the sample.

These data are taken from a study of T cells in Graves' hyperthyroidism and ophthalmopathy (dated by TCRdb to the late 2010s). A note on the overall study: Peripheral blood was sampled at the time of initial diagnosis, prior to any treatment. The 95 to 100 discovery patients were randomly divided into training and test sets at a 7:3 ratio. After sampling, hyperthyroidism patients received methimazole starting at 30 mg daily, and ophthalmopathy patients received high-dose intravenous methylprednisolone. Prospective prediction of ophthalmopathy was tested in an independent validation cohort of fewer than 20 hyperthyroidism patients and 17 patients who later progressed to ophthalmopathy. The study also compared thyroid tissue and blood T-cell repertoires from more than five Graves' hyperthyroidism patients. To identify TCR V-J signatures that set the groups apart, the researchers used a discovery cohort of about a hundred patients, made up of under 50 with Graves' ophthalmopathy and 55 to 65 with stable Graves' hyperthyroidism. The paper reports TCR Vbeta CDR3 sequencing of approximately 140 peripheral blood samples: approximately 43 ophthalmopathy, under 80 hyperthyroidism and 17 progressor patients. Summary of the overall study and its limitations: A 13 V-J signature model separated ophthalmopathy from stable hyperthyroidism, with about 90% sensitivity and about 81% specificity in cross-validation and 80%/75% in testing. No statistical method was used to fix the sample size in advance, and group allocation was not hidden from the investigators. Most expanded thyroid clonotypes (frequency above 0.001) were also detected in blood, a finding suggesting that blood repertoires may reflect thyroid immune responses. In validation, the model predicted progression to ophthalmopathy with about 71% sensitivity and 72.22% specificity, a median of 6.5 months before onset.

The CDR3 runs 14 residues from the cysteine to the phenylalanine. Solely the CDR3 DNA is kept, with 42 bases framed from the first base. The germline V gene provides CDR1 KGHSH and CDR2 LQKENI. Clipping removes 3 bases from V and 4 bases from J, with 4 as the unmatched junction base count. Stable Graves' hyperthyroidism was defined as the absence of progression to ophthalmopathy over 18 months of follow-up. Hyperthyroidism patients were newly diagnosed, with disease duration under 2 months, and aged 18 to 65 years. The study excluded patients with uncontrolled infections, other autoimmune diseases, pregnancy or lactation. Clinical symptoms, serum thyroxine and TRAb, thyroid ultrasound, and orbital computed tomography formed the basis for the diagnoses. PBMCs were separated from about 10 ml of fresh peripheral blood using Ficoll-Paque density gradient centrifugation. Total RNA was extracted using Trizol reagent, and RNA quality was assessed on an Agilent 2100 Bioanalyzer.

Sequencing was done on a sample of blood. This chain is built from TRBV18 and TRBJ2-5; 8 of the junction bases match TRBD2. The source is a man aged 45 to 65 with Graves' hyperthyroidism. CDR3 sequence: CASSPFTSGETQYF. The DNA is TGTGCCAGCTCACCTTTTACTAGCGGAGAGACCCAGTACTTC.